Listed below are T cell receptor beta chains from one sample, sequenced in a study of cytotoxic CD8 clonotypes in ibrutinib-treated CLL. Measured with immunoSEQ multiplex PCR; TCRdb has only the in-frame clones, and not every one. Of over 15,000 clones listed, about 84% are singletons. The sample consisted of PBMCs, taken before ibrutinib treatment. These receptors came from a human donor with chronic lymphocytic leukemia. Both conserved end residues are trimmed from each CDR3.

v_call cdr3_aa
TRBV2 ASSEARQNTIY
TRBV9 ASSDGASDTQY
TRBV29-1 SVEGAPYNEQF
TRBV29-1 SVEENPNTGELF
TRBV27 ASSTADTQY
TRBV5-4 ASSKDPRWTEAF
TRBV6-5 ASSYGSGGATGEQF
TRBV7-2 ASSSRRGSVYEQY
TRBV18 ASSPILDRGKNIQY
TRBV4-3 ASSPHMPAGGTETQY
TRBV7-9 ATYTGDTEAF
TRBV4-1 ASSQGQGAPTYEQY
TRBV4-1 ASSQRGVANTGELF
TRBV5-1 ASSLASGTGQETQY
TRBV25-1 ASSESGDNQPQH
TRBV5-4 ASSLDGGGNEQF
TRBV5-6 ASSLSPGATYEQY
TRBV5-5 ASSPWGNEQY
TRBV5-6 ASSTVRVGGNSPLH
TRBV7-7 ASSPRLAGGNNEQF